This T cell receptor beta chain was documented in a study of T cells in tuberculosis. Regarding the study as a whole: Smaller alpha distances in active tuberculosis partly reflected shorter CDR3-alpha lengths.

Germline assignment: CDR1 SGHRS and CDR2 YFSETQ. V lost 4 bases to trimming and J lost 0 bases; unmatched junction nucleotides: 1. The CDR3 runs 14 residues. With regard to this clone: Antigen: not known.

The repertoire was sequenced with immunoSEQ multiplex PCR; TCRdb's copy has only in-frame clones and lacks some. The sample lists about 20,000 clones, over 75% occurring once. The receptor was derived from a donor under 30 with latent tuberculosis or without tuberculosis infection. The chain links TRBV5-1 to TRBJ2-3; 8 positions match TRBD1. The source material was PBMCs. The CDR3 spells CASSRQGSTDTQYF. The CDR3 nucleotides are TGCGCCAGCAGCCGACAGGGGAGCACAGATACGCAGTATTTT.